Described below is a single T cell receptor beta chain sequence and its context. The CDR3 contains 15 residues. Germline CDR1 and CDR2: KGHSH and LQKENI. V gave up 6 bases and J gave up 3 bases; unmatched junction bases: 8. This sample was included in a study of blood T cell repertoires in COVID-19. The overall study: Donors in the United States, Italy and Spain gave samples during acute or convalescent COVID-19.

This table comes from immunoSEQ multiplex PCR, and its TCRdb copy is limited to in-frame clones, with some not included. The data show some 160,000 clones, with 70% to 90% seen just once and 2% to 3% held by the top ten. The clonotype originates from a woman older than 75 with COVID-19, enrolled during active disease. The sequenced sample consisted of peripheral blood. The chain carries TRBV18 and TRBJ2-1; 7 bases are a match to TRBD1. The CDR3 DNA sequence: TGTGCCAGCTCCCGGACTCCAGGGGGCTACAATGAGCAGTTCTTC. Translated: CASSRTPGGYNEQFF.